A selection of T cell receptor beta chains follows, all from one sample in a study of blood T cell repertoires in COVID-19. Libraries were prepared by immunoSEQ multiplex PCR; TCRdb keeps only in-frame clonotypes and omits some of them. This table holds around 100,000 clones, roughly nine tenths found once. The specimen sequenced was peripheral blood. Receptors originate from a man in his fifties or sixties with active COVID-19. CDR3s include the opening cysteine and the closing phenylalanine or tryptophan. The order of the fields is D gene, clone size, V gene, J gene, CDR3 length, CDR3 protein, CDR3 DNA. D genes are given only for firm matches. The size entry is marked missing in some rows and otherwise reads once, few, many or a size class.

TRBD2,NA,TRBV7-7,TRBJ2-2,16,CASSPRTSGTTGELFF,TGTGCCAGCAGCCCGCGGACTAGCGGGACCACCGGGGAGCTGTTTTTT
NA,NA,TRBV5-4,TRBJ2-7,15,CASSSRTGTRGEQYF,TGTGCCAGCAGCTCGAGAACAGGCACCCGTGGAGAGCAGTACTTC
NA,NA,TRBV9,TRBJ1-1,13,CASSTLPNTEAFF,TGTGCCAGCAGCACCCTACCGAACACTGAAGCTTTCTTT
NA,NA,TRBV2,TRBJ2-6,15,CASSAGGSGANVLTF,TGTGCCAGCAGTGCAGGGGGGTCTGGGGCCAACGTCCTGACTTTC
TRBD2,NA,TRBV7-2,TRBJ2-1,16,CASSLGTSGSYNEQFF,TGTGCCAGCAGCTTAGGGACTAGCGGGAGTTACAATGAGCAGTTCTTC
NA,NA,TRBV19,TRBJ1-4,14,CASSRTVVNEKLFF,TGTGCCAGTAGTAGGACAGTTGTTAATGAAAAACTGTTTTTT
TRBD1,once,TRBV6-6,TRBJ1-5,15,CASSSRPGQGQPQHF,TGTGCCAGCAGTTCCCGCCCGGGACAGGGCCAGCCCCAGCATTTT
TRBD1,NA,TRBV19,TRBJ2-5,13,CASKPQGKETQYF,TGTGCCAGTAAACCACAGGGGAAAGAGACCCAGTACTTC
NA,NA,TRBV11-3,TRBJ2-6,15,CASSFRVPGANVLTF,TGTGCCAGCAGCTTCAGGGTTCCTGGGGCCAACGTCCTGACTTTC
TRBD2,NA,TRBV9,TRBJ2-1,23,CASSPAWRPGYSGRRRRYNEQFF,TGTGCCAGCAGCCCAGCCTGGCGACCGGGTTATAGCGGGAGGCGTAGACGGTACAATGAGCAGTTCTTC
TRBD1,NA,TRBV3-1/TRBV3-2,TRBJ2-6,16,CASRGQGTSGANVLTF,TGTGCCAGCAGAGGACAGGGGACGAGTGGGGCCAACGTCCTGACTTTC
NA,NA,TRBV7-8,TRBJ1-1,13,CASSSTGTTEAFF,TGTGCCAGCAGCTCAACAGGGACCACTGAAGCTTTCTTT
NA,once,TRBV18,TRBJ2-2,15,CASSPSSAGTGELFF,TGTGCCAGCTCACCAAGTTCCGCGGGCACCGGGGAGCTGTTTTTT
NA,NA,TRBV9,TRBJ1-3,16,CASSPTLRPSGNTIYF,TGTGCCAGCAGCCCGACATTGCGTCCCTCTGGAAACACCATATATTTT
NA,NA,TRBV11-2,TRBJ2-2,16,CASSWTGRGTTGELFF,TGTGCCAGCAGCTGGACGGGGCGGGGTACGACCGGGGAGCTGTTTTTT
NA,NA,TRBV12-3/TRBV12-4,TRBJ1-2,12,CASSNYFGGYTF,TGTGCCAGCAGCAATTATTTCGGGGGCTACACCTTC
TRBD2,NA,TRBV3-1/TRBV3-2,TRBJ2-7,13,CASSRMGGYEQYF,TGTGCCAGCAGCCGGATGGGGGGGTACGAGCAGTACTTC
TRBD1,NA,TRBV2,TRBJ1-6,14,CASRGTDNNSPLHF,TGTGCCAGCCGAGGGACAGACAATAATTCACCCCTCCACTTT
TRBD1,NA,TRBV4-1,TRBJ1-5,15,CASSRDSGWDQPQHF,TGCGCCAGCAGCCGGGACAGTGGGTGGGATCAGCCCCAGCATTTT
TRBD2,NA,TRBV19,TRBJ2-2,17,CASSISSGSFYTGELFF,TGTGCCAGTAGTATTTCTAGCGGGAGTTTTTACACCGGGGAGCTGTTTTTT
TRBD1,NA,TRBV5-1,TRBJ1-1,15,CASSLILTGVKEAFF,TGCGCCAGCAGCCTTATCCTTACAGGGGTTAAAGAAGCTTTCTTT
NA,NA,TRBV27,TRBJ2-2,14,CASSSGLYTGELFF,TGTGCCAGCAGTTCAGGGCTTTACACCGGGGAGCTGTTTTTT
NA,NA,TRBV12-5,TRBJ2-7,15,CASALGGYWAYEQYF,TGTGCTAGTGCCCTTGGAGGCTATTGGGCCTACGAGCAGTACTTC
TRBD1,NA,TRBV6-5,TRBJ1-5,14,CASSGGQGNQPQHF,TGTGCCAGCAGCGGGGGACAGGGCAACCAGCCCCAGCATTTT
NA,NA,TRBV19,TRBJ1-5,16,CASSTTGRNSNQPQHF,TGTGCCAGTAGTACGACAGGACGAAATAGCAATCAGCCCCAGCATTTT
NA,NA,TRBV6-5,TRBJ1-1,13,CASSSPEGLEAFF,TGTGCCAGCAGTTCCCCGGAGGGCCTTGAGGCTTTCTTT
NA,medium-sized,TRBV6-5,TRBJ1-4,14,CASSPRRTNEKLFF,TGTGCCAGCAGTCCCAGGAGGACTAATGAAAAACTGTTTTTT
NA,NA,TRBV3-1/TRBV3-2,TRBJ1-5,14,CASSQVRGRQPQHF,TGTGCCAGCAGCCAAGTAAGGGGAAGGCAGCCCCAGCATTTT
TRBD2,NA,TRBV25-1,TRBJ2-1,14,CASRGLAGINEQFF,TGTGCCAGCAGAGGACTAGCGGGGATAAATGAGCAGTTCTTC
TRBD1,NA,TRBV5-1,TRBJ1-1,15,CASSAGQGAMTEAFF,TGCGCCAGCAGCGCGGGACAGGGGGCAATGACTGAAGCTTTCTTT
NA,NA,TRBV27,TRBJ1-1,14,CASSFRDPNTEAFF,TGTGCCAGCAGCTTTCGGGATCCGAACACTGAAGCTTTCTTT
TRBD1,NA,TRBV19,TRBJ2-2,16,CASHDRGRVDTGELFF,TGTGCCTCGCACGACAGGGGGCGGGTGGACACCGGGGAGCTGTTTTTT
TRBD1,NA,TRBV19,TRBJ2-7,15,CASSKGQGHSYEQYF,TGTGCCAGTAGTAAAGGACAGGGGCACTCCTACGAGCAGTACTTC
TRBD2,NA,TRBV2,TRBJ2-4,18,CASTEGLSGGSAKNIQYF,TGTGCCAGCACGGAGGGCCTCTCGGGGGGTTCAGCCAAAAACATTCAGTACTTC
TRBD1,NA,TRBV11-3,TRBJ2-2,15,CASSMGQGDTGELFF,TGTGCCAGCAGCATGGGACAGGGGGACACCGGGGAGCTGTTTTTT
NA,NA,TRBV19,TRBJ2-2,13,CASSIRGSGELFF,TGTGCCAGTAGTATACGGGGGTCCGGGGAGCTGTTTTTT
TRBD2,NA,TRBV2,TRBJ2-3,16,CASSDRLAGSTDTQYF,TGTGCCAGCAGTGACCGACTAGCGGGGAGCACAGATACGCAGTATTTT
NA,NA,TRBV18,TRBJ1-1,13,CASSLSDSREAFF,TGTGCCAGCTCATTGTCGGACAGCCGTGAAGCTTTCTTT
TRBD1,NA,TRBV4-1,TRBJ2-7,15,CASSQDGTGFYEQYF,TGCGCCAGCAGCCAAGATGGGACAGGGTTCTACGAGCAGTACTTC
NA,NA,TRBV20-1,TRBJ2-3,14,CSASLPGATDTQYF,TGCAGTGCTAGTCTTCCGGGAGCGACAGATACGCAGTATTTT
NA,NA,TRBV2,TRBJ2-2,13,CASRLAERGELFF,TGTGCCAGCAGGCTAGCCGAGAGGGGGGAGCTGTTTTTT
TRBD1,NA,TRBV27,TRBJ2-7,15,CASSSPGQGTHEQYF,TGTGCCAGCAGTTCGCCGGGACAGGGGACCCACGAGCAGTACTTC
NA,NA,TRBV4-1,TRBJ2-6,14,CASSHGSGANVLTF,TGCGCCAGCAGCCACGGCTCTGGGGCCAACGTCCTGACTTTC
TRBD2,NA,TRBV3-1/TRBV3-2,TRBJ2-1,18,CASSQESYWTSVYDEQFF,TGTGCCAGCAGCCAAGAAAGTTATTGGACTAGCGTCTACGATGAGCAGTTCTTC
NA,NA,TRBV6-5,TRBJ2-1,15,CASSPDRSSYNEQFF,TGTGCCAGCAGCCCGGACAGAAGCTCCTACAATGAGCAGTTCTTC
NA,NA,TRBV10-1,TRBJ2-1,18,CASSESTTSRDSFNEQFF,TGCGCCAGCAGTGAGTCGACTACCTCCCGGGACTCATTCAATGAGCAGTTCTTC